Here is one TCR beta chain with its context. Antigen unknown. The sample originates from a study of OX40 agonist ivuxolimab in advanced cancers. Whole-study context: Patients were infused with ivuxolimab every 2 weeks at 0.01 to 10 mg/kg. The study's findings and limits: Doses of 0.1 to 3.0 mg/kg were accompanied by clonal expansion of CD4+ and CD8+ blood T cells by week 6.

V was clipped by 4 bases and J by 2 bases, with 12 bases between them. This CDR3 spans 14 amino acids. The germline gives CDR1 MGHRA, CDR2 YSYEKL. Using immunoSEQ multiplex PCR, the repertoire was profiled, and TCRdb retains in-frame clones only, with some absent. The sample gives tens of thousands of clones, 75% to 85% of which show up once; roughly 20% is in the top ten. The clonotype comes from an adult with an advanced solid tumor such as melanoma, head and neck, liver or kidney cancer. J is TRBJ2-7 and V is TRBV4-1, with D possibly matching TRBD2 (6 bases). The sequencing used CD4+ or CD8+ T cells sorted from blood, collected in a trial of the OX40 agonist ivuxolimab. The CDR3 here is CASSPRDSTYEQYF. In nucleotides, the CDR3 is TGCGCCAGCAGCCCCCGGGACTCAACCTACGAGCAGTACTTC.